These T cell receptor beta chains were read from a single sample in a study of metastatic and nonmetastatic thyroid tumors. Via MiXCR, TCRdb re-called the PCR reads. Of roughly 63,000 clones in the sample, 15% to 20% are singletons; the top ten hold roughly a tenth. The source material was blood. These receptor sequences come from a male donor with papillary thyroid cancer or a benign thyroid nodule (not recorded which). Some clones in this sample may be carry-over from other donors' samples. Each CDR3 is given with its conserved first and last residue. D genes are given only for firm matches. Clone size, where shown, is once, few, many, or a class for clones that have expanded.

clone size: .
V gene: TRBV6-2/TRBV6-3
J gene: TRBJ2-1
D gene: .
CDR3 DNA: TGTGCCAGCAGGAGAAAAGGGGCCACCGCCCACAATGAGAAGTTCTTC
CDR3 protein: CASRRKGATAHNEKFF

clone size: .
V gene: TRBV14
J gene: TRBJ1-4
D gene: .
CDR3 DNA: TGTGCCAGCAGCCGACCAGGCGGAGGGTCGAATGAAAAACTGTTTTTT
CDR3 protein: CASSRPGGGSNEKLFF

clone size: many
V gene: TRBV6-1
J gene: TRBJ1-2
D gene: .
CDR3 DNA: TGTGCCAGCAGTGCCCGCCGAAGCACGGGCCCGATACCCTCCCAAGGTTACACCTTC
CDR3 protein: CASSARRSTGPIPSQGYTF

clone size: medium-sized
V gene: TRBV12-3/TRBV12-4
J gene: TRBJ1-2
D gene: .
CDR3 DNA: TGTGCCAGCAGTTTAGCAGGGGGCTATGGCTACACCTTC
CDR3 protein: CASSLAGGYGYTF

clone size: many
V gene: TRBV7-8
J gene: TRBJ1-1
D gene: TRBD1
CDR3 DNA: TGTGCCAGCAGCTGGGCGGACAGGGGGAACACTGAAGCTTTCTTT
CDR3 protein: CASSWADRGNTEAFF

clone size: .
V gene: TRBV2
J gene: TRBJ1-3
D gene: .
CDR3 DNA: TGTGCCAGCGGGGGGGGACGCCCTCTCTGGAAACACCATATATTT
CDR3 protein: CASGGGRPLWKHHIF

clone size: .
V gene: TRBV6-2/TRBV6-3
J gene: TRBJ2-2
D gene: TRBD2
CDR3 DNA: TGTGCCAGCGGTAAGCGGGACCCCGCGAACACCTGGGAGCTGTTTTTT
CDR3 protein: CASGKRDPANTWELFF

clone size: many
V gene: TRBV30
J gene: TRBJ1-2
D gene: .
CDR3 DNA: TGTGCCTGTACAGGGACTAACTATGGCTACACCTTC
CDR3 protein: CACTGTNYGYTF

clone size: many
V gene: TRBV4-1
J gene: TRBJ2-7
D gene: .
CDR3 DNA: TGCGCCAGCAGCCAAGTGTGGGCGAAGGCCCGGTACGAGCAGTACTTC
CDR3 protein: CASSQVWAKARYEQYF

clone size: .
V gene: TRBV3-1
J gene: TRBJ1-2
D gene: TRBD1
CDR3 DNA: TGTGCCAGCAGCCACAGGACAGGGTATGTCTACACCTTC
CDR3 protein: CASSHRTGYVYTF

clone size: many
V gene: TRBV3-1
J gene: TRBJ1-1
D gene: .
CDR3 DNA: TGTGCCAGCAGCCAGCGCCTCGAAGAGAACACTGAAGCTTTCTTT
CDR3 protein: CASSQRLEENTEAFF

clone size: once
V gene: TRBV3-1
J gene: TRBJ2-1
D gene: TRBD2
CDR3 DNA: TGTGCCAGCAGCCATCAAGCGGGAGGGGGTGAGCAGTTCTTC
CDR3 protein: CASSHQAGGGEQFF

clone size: .
V gene: TRBV24-1
J gene: TRBJ1-6
D gene: .
CDR3 DNA: TGTGCCACCAGTGGGAGCAGACTTAAAAATTCACCCCTCCACTTT
CDR3 protein: CATSGSRLKNSPLHF

clone size: many
V gene: TRBV3-1
J gene: TRBJ2-1
D gene: TRBD1
CDR3 DNA: TGTGCCAGCAGCCAGGCAGGGGGCCCCTACAATGAGCAGTTCTTC
CDR3 protein: CASSQAGGPYNEQFF

clone size: many
V gene: TRBV20-1
J gene: TRBJ1-5
D gene: TRBD1
CDR3 DNA: TGCAGTGCTAGAGAAGGGACAGGGATTAGCAATCAGCCCCAGCATTTT
CDR3 protein: CSAREGTGISNQPQHF

clone size: few
V gene: TRBV12-3/TRBV12-4
J gene: TRBJ2-2
D gene: .
CDR3 DNA: TGTGCCAGCAGTTTTGGCGGCCTTTCAAGAAGTGAGCTGTTTTTT
CDR3 protein: CASSFGGLSRSELFF

clone size: .
V gene: TRBV6-2/TRBV6-3
J gene: TRBJ1-4
D gene: .
CDR3 DNA: TGTGCCAGCAGTTACGAGTTACCTTACAGGGAAGGGAACGAGAATGAAAAGCTGTTTTTT
CDR3 protein: CASSYELPYREGNENEKLFF

clone size: many
V gene: TRBV6-2/TRBV6-3
J gene: TRBJ2-3
D gene: .
CDR3 DNA: TGTGCCAGCAGCAGAGCCGGAGCTCAATCGGATACGCAGTATTTT
CDR3 protein: CASSRAGAQSDTQYF

clone size: few
V gene: TRBV10-1
J gene: TRBJ1-2
D gene: .
CDR3 DNA: TGCGCCAGCAACCGGACCGCGGAAGGCTACACCTTC
CDR3 protein: CASNRTAEGYTF

clone size: many
V gene: TRBV11-2
J gene: TRBJ1-5
D gene: TRBD1
CDR3 DNA: TGTGCCAGCAGCTTGATTCGGGGACAGGGAGTACAGCCCCAGCATTTT
CDR3 protein: CASSLIRGQGVQPQHF

clone size: many
V gene: TRBV30
J gene: TRBJ2-2
D gene: .
CDR3 DNA: TGTGCCTGGAGCAGGGGGAACACCGGGGAGCTGTTTTTT
CDR3 protein: CAWSRGNTGELFF

clone size: many
V gene: TRBV9
J gene: TRBJ2-6
D gene: .
CDR3 DNA: TGTGCCAGTAGCGAAAGGTCTGCTGGGGCCAACGTCCTGACTTTC
CDR3 protein: CASSERSAGANVLTF

clone size: .
V gene: TRBV7-4
J gene: TRBJ2-3
D gene: TRBD2
CDR3 DNA: TGTGCCAGCAGCTTAGCCCGACTAGCTGATAGCACAGATACGCAGTATTTT
CDR3 protein: CASSLARLADSTDTQYF

clone size: many
V gene: TRBV15
J gene: TRBJ1-1
D gene: .
CDR3 DNA: TGTGCCACCAGCAGAGAACCCAACAGCGAAGCTTTCTTT
CDR3 protein: CATSREPNSEAFF

clone size: many
V gene: TRBV9
J gene: TRBJ2-1
D gene: TRBD2
CDR3 DNA: TGTGCCAGCAGCGTAGCTAGCGGGAGTGTTTGGAGTGAGCAGTTCTTC
CDR3 protein: CASSVASGSVWSEQFF

clone size: few
V gene: TRBV28
J gene: TRBJ1-1
D gene: .
CDR3 DNA: TGTGCCAGCAGTACACGACAGTTAAGAGCCTTCTTT
CDR3 protein: CASSTRQLRAFF

clone size: many
V gene: TRBV5-1
J gene: TRBJ2-7
D gene: .
CDR3 DNA: TGCGCCAGCAGCTGGACACCCACCTACGAGCAGTACTTC
CDR3 protein: CASSWTPTYEQYF

clone size: .
V gene: TRBV5-1
J gene: TRBJ2-1
D gene: .
CDR3 DNA: TGCGCCAGCAGTTTGGCCAGCGGTGGGGCCGATGAGCAGTTCTTC
CDR3 protein: CASSLASGGADEQFF

clone size: many
V gene: TRBV16
J gene: TRBJ1-2
D gene: TRBD1
CDR3 DNA: TGTGCCAGCAGCCAATCTTACGGGGGACAGGTCGGCTACACCTTC
CDR3 protein: CASSQSYGGQVGYTF

clone size: many
V gene: TRBV4-1
J gene: TRBJ1-3
D gene: .
CDR3 DNA: TGCGCCAGCAGCCAAGTAATCGTGACCACCTCTGGAAACACCATATATTTT
CDR3 protein: CASSQVIVTTSGNTIYF

clone size: many
V gene: TRBV7-8
J gene: TRBJ2-7
D gene: .
CDR3 DNA: TGTGCCAGCAGCTTAGGGACACCCGAGCAGTACTTC
CDR3 protein: CASSLGTPEQYF

clone size: many
V gene: TRBV20-1
J gene: TRBJ2-2
D gene: TRBD2
CDR3 DNA: TGCAGTGCTCGGACTAGTTTTTGGACCGGGGAGCTGTTTTTT
CDR3 protein: CSARTSFWTGELFF

clone size: many
V gene: TRBV5-1
J gene: TRBJ2-2
D gene: .
CDR3 DNA: TGCGCCAGCAGGGGTAACATGAACACCGGGGAGCTGTTTTTT
CDR3 protein: CASRGNMNTGELFF

clone size: many
V gene: TRBV28
J gene: TRBJ2-4
D gene: .
CDR3 DNA: TGTGCCAGCAGTTTGGTCCTCGGCAAAAACATTCAGTACTTC
CDR3 protein: CASSLVLGKNIQYF

clone size: many
V gene: TRBV4-2
J gene: TRBJ1-2
D gene: .
CDR3 DNA: TGTGCCAGCAGCCAAGACTATGGCTACACCTTC
CDR3 protein: CASSQDYGYTF

clone size: many
V gene: TRBV5-1
J gene: TRBJ2-5
D gene: TRBD1
CDR3 DNA: TGCGCCAGCAGCTTGGGGGACAGGGACCAGTACTTC
CDR3 protein: CASSLGDRDQYF

clone size: many
V gene: TRBV5-1
J gene: TRBJ2-1
D gene: TRBD2
CDR3 DNA: TGCGCCAGCAGCTCGGGACTAGCGGGGTTCCCTAAATCTGCCTACAATGAGCAGTTCTTC
CDR3 protein: CASSSGLAGFPKSAYNEQFF

clone size: few
V gene: TRBV5-4
J gene: TRBJ1-6
D gene: TRBD1
CDR3 DNA: TGTGCCAGCAGCGTTGACCGGGACAGTGTTTCACCCCTCCACTTT
CDR3 protein: CASSVDRDSVSPLHF

clone size: few
V gene: TRBV27
J gene: TRBJ1-2
D gene: .
CDR3 DNA: TGTGCCAGCAGTTATGGCCGGGGTAGTGGCTACACCTTC
CDR3 protein: CASSYGRGSGYTF

clone size: many
V gene: TRBV5-1
J gene: TRBJ2-1
D gene: TRBD2
CDR3 DNA: TGCGCCAGCAGCTTGGCCGGGGCTAGCGGGAGTGAGCAGTTCTTC
CDR3 protein: CASSLAGASGSEQFF

clone size: few
V gene: TRBV12-3/TRBV12-4
J gene: TRBJ1-1
D gene: .
CDR3 DNA: TGTGCCAGCTCCGCTCCGGGACACGTGCACACTGAAGCTTTCTTT
CDR3 protein: CASSAPGHVHTEAFF

clone size: many
V gene: TRBV20-1
J gene: TRBJ2-2
D gene: .
CDR3 DNA: TGCAGTGCTAGACCTTTAGAGCCCGGGGAGCTGTTTTTT
CDR3 protein: CSARPLEPGELFF

clone size: many
V gene: TRBV5-1
J gene: TRBJ2-2
D gene: .
CDR3 DNA: TGCGCCAGCAGCTTGGGCCTGACAGATTGGAACCCCGGGGAGCTGTTTTTT
CDR3 protein: CASSLGLTDWNPGELFF

clone size: many
V gene: TRBV9
J gene: TRBJ1-2
D gene: TRBD1
CDR3 DNA: TGTGCCAGCAGCGTAGATGGGACAGGCTCATTCATTGGCTACACCTTC
CDR3 protein: CASSVDGTGSFIGYTF

clone size: many
V gene: TRBV6-1
J gene: TRBJ2-1
D gene: .
CDR3 DNA: TGTGCCAGCAGAAACAGGGAGAATGAGCAGTTCTTC
CDR3 protein: CASRNRENEQFF

clone size: many
V gene: TRBV30
J gene: TRBJ1-2
D gene: .
CDR3 DNA: TGTGCCTGGAGTATTGGGGGGTCAGGCTACACCTTC
CDR3 protein: CAWSIGGSGYTF

clone size: few
V gene: TRBV25-1
J gene: TRBJ2-5
D gene: TRBD2
CDR3 DNA: TGTGCCAGCAGTCCACGGGAGGGGGATGTGGAGACCGAGTACTTC
CDR3 protein: CASSPREGDVETEYF

clone size: many
V gene: TRBV24-1
J gene: TRBJ2-5
D gene: TRBD1
CDR3 DNA: TGTGCCACCAGTGACCGGGACAGGGCCCCACAAGAGACCCAGTACTTC
CDR3 protein: CATSDRDRAPQETQYF

clone size: many
V gene: TRBV24-1
J gene: TRBJ2-1
D gene: TRBD1
CDR3 DNA: TGTGCCACCAGTGACCTGGACAGGGGGCGTTACAATGAGCAGTTCTTC
CDR3 protein: CATSDLDRGRYNEQFF

clone size: many
V gene: TRBV6-1
J gene: TRBJ1-1
D gene: TRBD1
CDR3 DNA: TGTGCCAGCAAGGGGGCTTTGAGCACTGAAGCTTTCTTT
CDR3 protein: CASKGALSTEAFF

clone size: many
V gene: TRBV20-1
J gene: TRBJ1-2
D gene: .
CDR3 DNA: TGCAGTGCTGACGACCAGGTGTTCTCGGATGGCTACACCTTC
CDR3 protein: CSADDQVFSDGYTF

clone size: many
V gene: TRBV20-1
J gene: TRBJ2-3
D gene: .
CDR3 DNA: TGCAGTGCTAGAGTGGGTGGGCAGTATTTT
CDR3 protein: CSARVGGQYF

clone size: many
V gene: TRBV9
J gene: TRBJ1-5
D gene: .
CDR3 DNA: TGTGCCAGCAGCTACCGGGACATCGGGCAGCCCCAGCATTTT
CDR3 protein: CASSYRDIGQPQHF